This T cell receptor beta chain was identified in a study of cytomegalovirus exposure and HLA in healthy donors. The PCR contained 60 Vbeta and 13 Jbeta primers. This table comes from immunoSEQ multiplex PCR, and its TCRdb copy is limited to in-frame clones, with some not included. The table shows some 200,000 clones, with less than 85% occurring only once. Study observations and caveats: Beyond CMV serostatus, there was no information to go on about immune exposure.

As regards this clone: The antigen is not known.

The CDR3 is made up of 15 amino acids. Germline CDR1 and CDR2: SGHAT and FQNNGV. V shed 1 base and J shed 4 bases, with 13 bases lying between them. All the people who gave samples were healthy bone marrow donors. At collection, donors were nominally healthy, but unrecorded immune exposures were probable. The specimen sequenced was PBMCs. J is TRBJ2-5 and V is TRBV11-2; D possibly corresponds to TRBD1 (8 bases). The receptor's source is a man aged 18-30 years in good health and CMV-seronegative. The CDR3 region has the DNA TGTGCCAGCAGCTTAGGAACAGGGGGGGGAGAGACCCAGTACTTC. Amino acids: CASSLGTGGGETQYF. Combining the CDR3 with reference TRBV11-2 and TRBJ2-5 gives the whole variable domain EAGVAQSPRYKIIEKRQSVAFWCNPISGHATLYWYQQILGQGPKLLIQFQNNGVVDDSQLPKDRFSAERLKGVDSTLKIQPAKLEDSAVYLCASSLGTGGGETQYFGPGTRLLVL.